The 12 T cell receptor beta chains given below trace back to one sample, sequenced in a study of cytomegalovirus exposure and HLA in healthy donors. Primers included in the PCR were 60 Vbeta and 13 Jbeta primers. The method was immunoSEQ multiplex PCR; TCRdb's version includes in-frame clones alone and lacks a portion of them. The sample has a few hundred thousand clones; approximately 80% are singletons. The sequenced sample was PBMCs. Every receptor here comes from a man aged 35 to 55 in good health and CMV-seronegative.

The CDR3 nucleotides read TGCGCCAGCAGCCCGGGACAGGGGAGATGGTCCGGGGAGCTGTTTTTT. Amino acids: CASSPGQGRWSGELFF. The J gene is TRBJ2-2, the V gene TRBV5-1; TRBD1 aligns across 10 bases. Germline V gene data show CDR1 as SGHRS and CDR2 as YFSETQ. V dropped 4 bases and J dropped 6; count of bases not matched to a gene: 9. This CDR3 comprises 16 residues.

The chain has TRBV9 and TRBJ2-2; TRBD2 agrees at 13 bases. The CDR3 contains 16 residues. Germline V CDR1 and CDR2: SGDLS, YYNGEE. Trimming cost V 3 bases and J 5 bases; bases outside gene matches: 4. CDR3 nucleotides: TGTGCCAGCAGCGGGGGACTAGCGGGATATACCGGGGAGCTGTTTTTT. As protein: CASSGGLAGYTGELFF. The entire variable domain, with the rest obtained from reference TRBV9 and TRBJ2-2, is as follows: DSGVTQTPKHLITATGQRVTLRCSPRSGDLSVYWYQQSLDQGLQFLIQYYNGEERAKGNILERFSAQQFPDLHSELNLSSLELGDSALYFCASSGGLAGYTGELFFGEGSRLTVL.

The chain has TRBV14 and TRBJ2-7; the D is unclear. In germline, CDR1 is SGHDN, CDR2 FVKESK. V was pared by 4 bases and J by 0 bases, with 16 bases between. The CDR3 is 16 residues long. CDR3: CASSPPSTRYSYEQYF. Written as DNA, the CDR3 is TGTGCCAGCAGCCCACCGTCGACACGGTACTCCTACGAGCAGTACTTC.

This sequence joins TRBV7-2 and TRBJ2-2, with D hard to call. Trimming cost V 2 bases and J 7 bases, with 11 bases left between them. Germline V gives CDR1 SGHTA, CDR2 FQGNSA. CDR3 length: 14 amino acids. CDR3 sequence reads: CASSLISSGGELFF. As DNA, the CDR3 is TGTGCCAGCAGCTTAATATCCTCCGGCGGGGAGCTGTTTTTT.

The chain combines TRBV5-1 with TRBJ1-2, with 11 positions matching TRBD1. The germline V gene encodes CDR1 SGHRS and CDR2 YFSETQ. The CDR3 length is 13 residues. With V trimmed by 4 bases and J by 6 bases, 2 bases remained unmatched. The CDR3 is CASSRDRGDGYTF. The CDR3 DNA reads as TGCGCCAGCAGCCGGGACAGGGGGGATGGCTACACCTTC. The full variable domain, with the rest looked up from reference TRBV5-1 and TRBJ1-2, is KAGVTQTPRYLIKTRGQQVTLSCSPISGHRSVSWYQQTPGQGLQFLFEYFSETQRNKGNFPGRFSGRQFSNSRSEMNVSTLELGDSALYLCASSRDRGDGYTFGSGTRLTVV.

On this clone: The junction departs from the called germline gene at one end, perhaps through a read error. The chain employs TRBV7-9 and TRBJ2-2; 7 bases align to TRBD1. CDR1 and CDR2 (germline): SEHNR, FQNEAQ (reference sequence). The CDR3 has 17 residues. The CDR3 DNA is TGTTCCAGCAGCCTGCCTAACCACAGGGGGAACACCGGGGAGCTGTTTTTT. Its translation is CSSSLPNHRGNTGELFF.

The J gene is TRBJ2-2, the V gene TRBV27; tentative D call: TRBD1 (6 bases). Germline V gene lookup returns CDR1 MNHEY and CDR2 SMNVEV (reference sequence). The CDR3 is 13 residues long. V was cut by 5 bases and J by 6 bases, with 10 bases left in between. The CDR3 loop reads CASSPGVAGELFF. CDR3 DNA sequence: TGTGCCAGCAGTCCAGGGGTGGCCGGGGAGCTGTTTTTT.

This chain joins TRBV28 and TRBJ2-2; TRBD2 aligns across 11 bases. This CDR3 has 18 amino acids. Germline lookup yields CDR1 MDHEN and CDR2 SYDVKM. V was pared by 4 bases and J by 1 base, with 8 bases of the junction left unmatched. CDR3 sequence reads: CASSSVASGRRNTGELFF. The CDR3 nucleotides read TGTGCCAGCAGTTCGGTTGCTAGCGGGAGGCGGAACACCGGGGAGCTGTTTTTT.

The chain employs TRBV27 and TRBJ2-7; D may be TRBD1 (6 bases). This CDR3 has 16 residues. CDR1 and CDR2 (germline): MNHEY, SMNVEV (reference sequence). The V end lost 3 bases, the J end lost 0 bases, and 15 bases lay between the germline ends. The CDR3 region has the DNA TGTGCCAGCAGTTTGTCAGGGGCCGTTAGCTCCTACGAGCAGTACTTC. It specifies CASSLSGAVSSYEQYF.

The gene calls are TRBV7-8 and TRBJ2-5; D not resolved. The CDR3 has 13 residues. Germline CDR1 and CDR2: SGHVS and FQNEAQ. The V gene lost 5 bases and the J gene lost 0 bases, with 7 bases spanning the gap. The DNA of the CDR3 is TGTGCCAGCAGCCCGCGGTACCAAGAGACCCAGTACTTC. Its protein is CASSPRYQETQYF.

V is TRBV9 and J is TRBJ2-5, with 9 bases fitting TRBD1. This CDR3 has 15 amino acids. V trimming: 4 bases; J trimming: 5 bases; junction bases outside the gene matches: 9. Looked up from germline, CDR1 is SGDLS and CDR2 is YYNGEE. The chain's CDR3 is CASSMGTGNGETQYF. DNA of the CDR3: TGTGCCAGCAGCATGGGGACAGGGAACGGGGAGACCCAGTACTTC.

The rearrangement joins TRBV6-5 to TRBJ2-7; TRBD1 agrees at 7 bases. From germline, CDR1 is MNHEY and CDR2 SVGAGI. The CDR3 has 15 residues. The V segment lost 6 bases and the J segment 2 bases; nucleotides outside the gene matches: 10. The CDR3 is CASRPDRARPYEQYF. The CDR3 DNA is TGTGCCAGCAGGCCAGACAGGGCGCGGCCCTACGAGCAGTACTTC.